These 24 T cell receptor beta chains were all obtained from the same sample, sequenced in a study of T cells in Graves' hyperthyroidism and ophthalmopathy. It was RNA transcripts that yielded the amplified TCR beta CDR3 regions. HTBI primers were used for first-round RT-PCR of the TCR CDR3. One entry per CDR3 protein results from TCRdb running MiXCR on the multiplex PCR reads. Among about 270,000 distinct CDR3 sequences, 22% were seen once, and the ten largest hold over 55%. The sequenced material came from blood. These receptors came from a man in his thirties or forties with Graves' ophthalmopathy.

This clonotype was seen a few times. The V gene is TRBV28, the J gene TRBJ2-3; 8 nucleotides agree with TRBD2. There are 16 residues in the CDR3. CDR1 and CDR2 from the germline V gene are MDHEN and SYDVKM. V trimming: 6 bases; J trimming: 5 bases; junction bases outside the gene matches: 13. CDR3 amino acids: CASSQGKRGRGDTQYF. The CDR3 region has the DNA TGTGCCAGCAGCCAAGGCAAGCGGGGGCGGGGAGATACGCAGTATTTT.

The rearrangement links TRBV20-1 to TRBJ1-2; 8 nucleotides align to TRBD1. From germline, CDR1 is DFQATT and CDR2 SNEGSKA (reference sequence). The CDR3 extends over 15 amino acids. Losses at the gene ends were 4 bases for V and 7 bases for J; bases not matched to a gene: 14. The CDR3 coding sequence is TGCAGTGCTATTGCGACCCAGGGGGCGATTCCTGGCTACACCTTC. Protein: CSAIATQGAIPGYTF.

This clonotype was counted many times. This rearrangement joins TRBV24-1 to TRBJ2-5, with D unclear. CDR1 and CDR2 from the germline V gene are KGHDR and SFDVKD. Trimming cost V 6 bases and J 5 bases, with 12 bases left between them. The CDR3 runs 13 residues. The CDR3 is CATSSRSAETQYF. The CDR3, as DNA: TGTGCCACCAGTTCCCGGTCCGCGGAGACCCAGTACTTC.

This clonotype was found a few times. The V and J genes are TRBV27 and TRBJ1-4, with TRBD1 identical over 10 bases. CDR1 and CDR2 from the germline V gene are MNHEY and SMNVEV (reference sequence). The CDR3 sequence is 15 residues long. Germline trimming cut 4 bases from V and 7 bases from J; bases unmatched to any gene: 6. DNA for the CDR3: TGTGCCAGCAGTTCCATTCGGACAGGGGGTGAAAAACTGTTTTTT. It translates to CASSSIRTGGEKLFF.

The genes are TRBV28 and TRBJ1-2; TRBD1 might be the D (6 bases). The V end lost 5 bases, the J end lost 8 bases, and 24 bases lay between the germline ends. CDR1 is MDHEN and CDR2 is SYDVKM in the germline V gene. This CDR3 spans 16 amino acids. The CDR3 nucleotides are TGTGCCAGCAGTCGAGCGTGGGGACAAACGACTATCGGCTACACCTTC. Translated: CASSRAWGQTTIGYTF.

This clonotype was seen at least ten times. The chain couples TRBV11-3 to TRBJ2-2; D not certain. Per germline, CDR1 SGHNT and CDR2 YENEEA. V gave up 5 bases and J gave up 5 bases, with 9 bases separating them. The CDR3 has 13 residues. CDR3 amino acids: CASSAEGTGELFF. CDR3 coding DNA: TGTGCCAGCAGCGCAGAAGGAACCGGGGAGCTGTTTTTT.

This clonotype was recorded at least ten times. The gene calls are TRBV12-3 or TRBV12-4 and TRBJ1-5; possible D gene TRBD1, 6 bases. Trimming cost V 5 bases and J 9 bases, with 20 bases left between them. The CDR3 has 15 residues. The DNA for the CDR3 is TGTGCCAGCAGTCCCGGGACGGCGGGACAAACGCCCCAGCATTTT. This translates into CASSPGTAGQTPQHF.

This clonotype was recorded many times. The CDR3 DNA reads as TGTGCCAGCAGCTTAGCAGGTGCCCAAGGAAGAGAGACCCAGTACTTC. Its protein is CASSLAGAQGRETQYF. The rearrangement links TRBV7-8 to TRBJ2-5; D is uncertain. The CDR3 runs 16 residues. Germline V gene data show CDR1 as SGHVS and CDR2 as FQNEAQ. The V end lost 0 bases, the J end lost 4 bases, and 15 bases lay between the germline ends.

At least ten counts were recorded for this clonotype. The rearrangement uses TRBV7-2 and TRBJ2-7; 12 nucleotides agree with TRBD2. There are 15 residues in the CDR3. Trimming removed 4 bases from V and 2 bases from J; junction bases left unmatched: 3. The germline gives CDR1 SGHTA, CDR2 FQGNSA. Here the CDR3 DNA reads TGTGCCAGCAGCTCGAGACTAGCGGGAGCCTACGAGCAGTACTTC. Protein: CASSSRLAGAYEQYF.

This sequence joins TRBV4-2 and TRBJ1-6; 7 nucleotides align to TRBD1. Germline V lookup: CDR1 LGHNA, CDR2 YNFKEQ. After removal of 2 bases from V and 9 bases from J, the junction contained 13 bases not matched to a gene. There are 17 residues in the CDR3. CDR3 protein: CASSQRKGALRGSPLHF. The CDR3 DNA reads as TGTGCCAGCAGCCAACGAAAGGGGGCCCTTCGAGGTTCACCCCTCCACTTT.

This clonotype was seen more than once but under ten times. The chain recombines TRBV24-1 with TRBJ2-1; 10 bases match TRBD1. The germline V gene has CDR1 KGHDR and CDR2 SFDVKD. Germline trimming cut 3 bases from V and 5 bases from J; bases unmatched to any gene: 6. This CDR3 contains 16 residues. The CDR3 is CATSDQGQGGHNEQFF. The CDR3 nucleotides read TGTGCCACCAGTGATCAAGGACAGGGGGGACACAATGAGCAGTTCTTC.

CDR3 DNA: TGTGCCAGCAGCCCAGATGGGGGTTCCGCTGCAGAGACCCAGTACTTC. Its protein product is CASSPDGGSAAETQYF. The chain carries TRBV7-9 and TRBJ2-5, with D perhaps matching TRBD1 or TRBD2 (5 bases each). The CDR3 covers 16 residues. Trimming removed 5 bases from V and 4 bases from J, with 20 bases in between. Per germline, CDR1 SEHNR and CDR2 FQNEAQ (reference sequence).

CDR3: CASSYSVRKSSTDTQYF. In DNA form, the CDR3 reads TGTGCCAGCAGTTACTCGGTGCGCAAATCTAGCACAGATACGCAGTATTTT. This rearrangement joins TRBV6-2 or TRBV6-3 to TRBJ2-3; D gene ambiguous. The CDR3 sequence is 17 residues long. Germline CDR1 is MNHEY and CDR2 is SVGEGT. Deletions cut 0 bases from V and 0 bases from J, with 13 bases between.

This clonotype was counted between two and nine times. The chain uses TRBV28 and TRBJ2-7, with 8 bases fitting TRBD1. V gave up 6 bases and J gave up 3 bases; unmatched junction bases: 7. CDR3 size: 14 residues. Germline V gene sequence: CDR1 MDHEN, CDR2 SYDVKM. The CDR3 DNA is TGTGCCAGCAGATCCGAGGGACAGGTCTACGAGCAGTACTTC. This gives the protein CASRSEGQVYEQYF.

CDR3: CSAYSKGAGFDEQFF. CDR3 in DNA: TGCAGTGCTTACTCCAAAGGGGCGGGGTTCGATGAGCAGTTCTTC. V is TRBV20-1 and J is TRBJ2-1; possibly TRBD2 for D (6 bases). The germline V gene encodes CDR1 DFQATT and CDR2 SNEGSKA (reference sequence). The V gene lost 5 bases and the J gene lost 8 bases, with 22 bases spanning the gap. The CDR3 contains 15 residues.

This clonotype was seen more than once but under ten times. CDR3 in DNA: TGTGCCAGCAGCCCTTGGAGTCGGACTAGCGGTAAAAACATTCAGTACTTC. This encodes CASSPWSRTSGKNIQYF. J is TRBJ2-4 and V is TRBV7-2; 10 nucleotides line up with TRBD2. V dropped 5 bases and J dropped 4; count of bases not matched to a gene: 11. Germline V gene sequence: CDR1 SGHTA, CDR2 FQGNSA. The CDR3 contains 17 residues.

The table lists this clonotype with many counts. This chain connects TRBV28 to TRBJ1-5, with 8 bases aligning to TRBD1. CDR1 and CDR2 from the germline V gene are MDHEN and SYDVKM. The CDR3 contains 17 residues. With V trimmed by 8 bases and J by 9 bases, 21 bases remained unmatched. As DNA, the CDR3 is TGTGCCAGCGGCACGCCTGGGGGACAGGCGAGCGTGTTGCCCCAGCATTTT. Residues: CASGTPGGQASVLPQHF.

V and J are TRBV4-1 and TRBJ2-7, with D tentatively TRBD1 or TRBD2 (5 bases each). V was shortened by 0 bases and J by 9 bases, with 18 bases between the two germline ends. Germline lookup yields CDR1 MGHRA and CDR2 YSYEKL. This CDR3 region has 15 residues. As DNA, the CDR3 is TGCGCCAGCAGCCAAGAAAGGGACCCTAATCTAGGGCAGTACTTC. Translation gives CASSQERDPNLGQYF.

This clonotype was seen many times. The chain joins TRBV2 to TRBJ2-3; 12 bases line up with TRBD2. This CDR3 has 16 amino acids. Trimming at V came to 4 bases and at J to 3 bases, leaving 5 bases not matched to a gene. The V gene's germline CDR1 is SNHLY and CDR2 FYNNEI. CDR3 DNA: TGTGCCAGCAGTGCCTGGACTAGCGGGAATACAGATACGCAGTATTTT. This gives the protein CASSAWTSGNTDTQYF.

Here the CDR3 DNA reads TGTGCCAGCTCAACGGCAGGGACCAAAAACATTCAGTACTTC. This gives the protein CASSTAGTKNIQYF. The V and J genes are TRBV18 and TRBJ2-4, with a tentative D call TRBD1 (5 bases). The V gene's germline CDR1 is KGHSH and CDR2 LQKENI. The V and J ends lost 5 bases and 2 bases respectively, with 10 bases between them. The CDR3 is 14 residues long.

V is TRBV7-3 and J is TRBJ1-1; D is unclear. Trimming left V 0 bases short and J 3 bases short, with 17 bases between. The germline CDR1 and CDR2 sequences are SGHTA and FQGTGA. The CDR3 is 17 residues long. The CDR3: CASSLTMVGNRDTEAFF. DNA of the CDR3: TGTGCCAGCAGCTTAACGATGGTAGGGAATCGGGACACTGAAGCTTTCTTT.

A few counts support this clonotype. The chain uses TRBV4-1 and TRBJ2-3; 12 bases are a match to TRBD2. The CDR3 contains 16 residues. The V gene end was trimmed by 3 bases and the J gene end by 3 bases; junction bases not matched to a gene: 4. The germline gives CDR1 MGHRA, CDR2 YSYEKL. CDR3 DNA: TGCGCCAGCAGCCACGCACTAGCGGGAGGAACAGATACGCAGTATTTT. It codes for CASSHALAGGTDTQYF.

As to this clonotype: Relative to the germline gene, one junction end is altered; a read error may explain this. V is TRBV15 and J is TRBJ2-5, with 8 nucleotides matching TRBD2. Germline values: CDR1 LNHNV, CDR2 YYDKDF (reference sequence). There are 16 residues in the CDR3. CDR3 in amino acids: CATSRVGTSLKETQHF. DNA for the CDR3: TGTGCCACCAGCAGAGTAGGGACTAGTCTAAAAGAGACCCAGCACTTC.

This clonotype was seen a few times. The chain links TRBV20-1 to TRBJ2-1; D is ambiguous. The CDR3 runs 11 residues. With 1 base removed from V and 9 bases from J, the gap between germline ends came to 7 bases. The V gene's germline CDR1 is DFQATT and CDR2 SNEGSKA (reference sequence). CDR3 sequence: CSARGRSEQFF. In DNA, the CDR3 is TGCAGTGCTAGAGGTCGCAGTGAGCAGTTCTTC.